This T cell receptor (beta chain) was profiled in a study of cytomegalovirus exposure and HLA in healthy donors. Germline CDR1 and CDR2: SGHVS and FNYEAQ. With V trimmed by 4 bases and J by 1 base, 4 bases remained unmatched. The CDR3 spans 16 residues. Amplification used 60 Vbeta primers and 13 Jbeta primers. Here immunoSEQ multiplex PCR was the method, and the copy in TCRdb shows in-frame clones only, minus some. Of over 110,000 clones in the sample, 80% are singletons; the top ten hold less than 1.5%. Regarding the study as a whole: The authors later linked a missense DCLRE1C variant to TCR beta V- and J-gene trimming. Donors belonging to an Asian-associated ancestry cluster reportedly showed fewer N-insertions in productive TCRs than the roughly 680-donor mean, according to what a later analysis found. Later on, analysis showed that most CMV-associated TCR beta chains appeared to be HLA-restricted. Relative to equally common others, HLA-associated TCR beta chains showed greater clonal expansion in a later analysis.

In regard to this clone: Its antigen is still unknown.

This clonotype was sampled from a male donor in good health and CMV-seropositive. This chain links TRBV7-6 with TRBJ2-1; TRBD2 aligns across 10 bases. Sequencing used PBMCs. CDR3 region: CASSSELAGSYNEQFF. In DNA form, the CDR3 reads TGTGCCAGCAGCTCGGAACTAGCGGGATCCTACAATGAGCAGTTCTTC.